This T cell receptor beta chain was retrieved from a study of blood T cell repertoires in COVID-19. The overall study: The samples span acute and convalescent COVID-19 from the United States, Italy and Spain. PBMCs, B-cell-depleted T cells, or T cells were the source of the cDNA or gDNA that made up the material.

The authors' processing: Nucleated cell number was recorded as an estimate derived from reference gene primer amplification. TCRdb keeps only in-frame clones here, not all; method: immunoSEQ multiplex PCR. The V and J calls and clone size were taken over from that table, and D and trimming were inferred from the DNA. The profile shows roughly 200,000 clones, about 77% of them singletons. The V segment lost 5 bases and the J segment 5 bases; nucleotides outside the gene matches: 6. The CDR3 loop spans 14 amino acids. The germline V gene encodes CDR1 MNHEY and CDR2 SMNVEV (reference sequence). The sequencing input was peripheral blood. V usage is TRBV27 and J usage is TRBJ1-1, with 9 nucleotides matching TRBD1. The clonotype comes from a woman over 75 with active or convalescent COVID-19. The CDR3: CASSPLDRGTEAFF. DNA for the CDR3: TGTGCCAGCAGTCCGTTGGACAGGGGAACTGAAGCTTTCTTT.